The clone carrying this T cell receptor beta chain showed up just once. Its antigen is still unknown. The sample comes from a study of cytomegalovirus exposure and HLA in healthy donors. Study at large: The platform used for the approximately 130 validation repertoires matched that of the 600 to 800 first-cohort repertoires, a later analysis reported. Study-level findings and limits: Reports indicated that the classifier achieved high specificity and sensitivity in diagnosing cytomegalovirus status. Despite most TCR sequences being rare, some public TCRs occurred in many donors.

The germline CDR1 and CDR2 sequences are SEHNR and FQNEAQ (reference sequence). V lost 0 bases and J lost 2; bases outside the gene matches: 0. The CDR3 runs to 14 residues. Produced via immunoSEQ multiplex PCR; TCRdb's table is partial and in-frame only. The table lists some 60,000 clones, approximately 94% of them singletons, with about 4.4% in the top ten. The sequencing input was PBMCs. The chain uses TRBV7-9 and TRBJ1-2; 7 bases fit TRBD1. This TCR was sampled from a man between 18 and 35 years old in good health and CMV-seropositive. In DNA, the CDR3 is TGTGCCAGCAGCTTAGCGGGACAGAACTATGGCTACACCTTC. The encoded protein is CASSLAGQNYGYTF.